Below are 13 T cell receptor beta chains sequenced from a single sample in a study of cytomegalovirus exposure and HLA in healthy donors. Some clones are missing from TCRdb's copy, which holds only in-frame ones; the method was immunoSEQ multiplex PCR. The sample includes about 120,000 clones, approximately 90% of them seen just once. The sample taken for sequencing was PBMCs. These receptors were collected from a woman in her twenties or thirties in good health and CMV-seropositive.

The chain combines TRBV30 with TRBJ1-2, with D tentatively TRBD1 (5 bases). Trimming left V 2 bases short and J 7 bases short, with 8 bases between. CDR3 length: 11 residues. Germline loops: CDR1 GTSNPN, CDR2 SVGIG (reference sequence). CDR3 residues: CAWSSGIGYTF. The CDR3 nucleotides read TGTGCCTGGAGTTCAGGGATTGGCTACACCTTC.

This sequence joins TRBV11-2 and TRBJ2-1; 7 bases agree with TRBD2. CDR1 and CDR2 from the germline V gene are SGHAT and FQNNGV. The CDR3 length is 14 residues. Trimming at V came to 4 bases and at J to 0 bases, leaving 0 bases not matched to a gene. CDR3 in amino acids: CASSSGGSYNEQFF. DNA for the CDR3: TGTGCCAGCAGCTCGGGGGGCTCCTACAATGAGCAGTTCTTC.

This chain links TRBV7-9 with TRBJ1-2; the D gene is possibly TRBD1 (5 bases). The CDR3 sequence is 12 residues long. The germline V and J ends were trimmed by 6 bases and 7 bases, with 12 bases remaining between them. In germline, CDR1 is SEHNR, CDR2 FQNEAQ (reference sequence). The CDR3: CASSQSQGGYTF. The CDR3, as DNA: TGTGCCAGCAGTCAGAGTCAGGGTGGCTACACCTTC. The variable domain in full, with the rest retrieved from reference TRBV7-9 and TRBJ1-2, is DTGVSQNPRHKITKRGQNVTFRCDPISEHNRLYWYRQTLGQGPEFLTYFQNEAQLEKSRLLSDRFSAERPKGSFSTLEIQRTEQGDSAMYLCASSQSQGGYTFGSGTRLTVV.

The chain has TRBV5-6 and TRBJ2-7; 7 bases align to TRBD2. From germline, CDR1 is SGHDT and CDR2 YYEEEE. J was trimmed by 3 bases and V by 4 bases; bases with no gene match: 4. This CDR3 region has 13 residues. The CDR3 loop reads CASSRDYDYEQYF. CDR3 nucleotide sequence: TGTGCCAGCAGCCGGGACTATGACTACGAGCAGTACTTC.

The chain joins TRBV5-1 to TRBJ2-5; TRBD2 matches 14 bases. The V segment lost 0 bases and the J segment 5 bases; nucleotides outside the gene matches: 6. The CDR3 totals 17 residues. From germline, CDR1 is SGHRS and CDR2 YFSETQ. In DNA, the CDR3 is TGCGCCAGCAGCTTGGCCGGGACTAGCGGGGGCCGTGAGACCCAGTACTTC. This encodes CASSLAGTSGGRETQYF. The full variable domain, with the rest looked up from reference TRBV5-1 and TRBJ2-5, is KAGVTQTPRYLIKTRGQQVTLSCSPISGHRSVSWYQQTPGQGLQFLFEYFSETQRNKGNFPGRFSGRQFSNSRSEMNVSTLELGDSALYLCASSLAGTSGGRETQYFGPGTRLLVL.

J is TRBJ2-1 and V is TRBV2; D is ambiguous. The CDR3 contains 13 residues. Deletions cut 3 bases from V and 7 bases from J, with 10 bases between. Germline V gene sequence: CDR1 SNHLY, CDR2 FYNNEI. CDR3 nucleotide sequence: TGTGCCAGCAGTGATGATAGTCAAAATGAGCAGTTCTTC. Its translation: CASSDDSQNEQFF.

J is TRBJ2-5 and V is TRBV5-6, with D hard to call. CDR3 length: 14 residues. Germline V gene lookup returns CDR1 SGHDT and CDR2 YYEEEE. Trimming pared 0 bases from V and 2 bases from J, leaving 8 bases between. CDR3 sequence (DNA): TGTGCCAGCAGCTTGGTTGGCAGTCAAGAGACCCAGTACTTC. Translation gives CASSLVGSQETQYF.

The chain has TRBV27 and TRBJ2-7, with 7 bases aligning to TRBD2. The CDR3 contains 15 residues. Trimming took 3 bases from V and 0 from J; bases not matched to a gene: 5. Germline V lookup: CDR1 MNHEY, CDR2 SMNVEV (reference sequence). In DNA form, the CDR3 reads TGTGCCAGCAGTTTGGGACTACACAGCTCCTACGAGCAGTACTTC. Its protein is CASSLGLHSSYEQYF.

Here the CDR3 DNA reads TGTGCCAGCTCACGTGCAGCCGGACAGGGGGCGGTTGGCACAGATACGCAGTATTTT. As protein: CASSRAAGQGAVGTDTQYF. This chain uses TRBV18 with TRBJ2-3; TRBD1 matches 11 bases. The CDR3 sequence is 19 residues long. After removal of 4 bases from V and 1 base from J, the junction contained 13 bases not matched to a gene. In germline, CDR1 is KGHSH, CDR2 LQKENI.

This clone was detected only a few times. This chain uses TRBV28 with TRBJ1-2; D remains ambiguous. This CDR3 is built from 13 residues. In germline, CDR1 is MDHEN, CDR2 SYDVKM. The ends were cut back, 6 bases at V and 5 bases at J, with 13 bases in the middle. The CDR3, as DNA: TGTGCCAGCAGCCTAACAGCCCGGTATGGCTACACCTTC. Translation: CASSLTARYGYTF.

This clone was observed a few times. This sequence joins TRBV2 and TRBJ1-4; D is unclear. The germline V gene encodes CDR1 SNHLY and CDR2 FYNNEI. This CDR3 comprises 14 residues. V lost 5 bases and J lost 4, with 11 bases in between. CDR3 nucleotides: TGTGCCAGCAGTCAAGTCCGGGATAATGAAAAACTGTTTTTT. Its translation is CASSQVRDNEKLFF.

The chain links TRBV30 to TRBJ1-1; D unclear. Deletions cut 2 bases from V and 0 bases from J, with 7 bases between. The V gene's germline CDR1 is GTSNPN and CDR2 SVGIG (reference sequence). The CDR3 runs 13 residues. The CDR3 sequence is CAWSRRLNTEAFF. DNA of the CDR3: TGTGCCTGGAGTCGGCGGCTGAACACTGAAGCTTTCTTT.

J is TRBJ2-7 and V is TRBV5-1, with 11 bases fitting TRBD2. The CDR3 sequence is 15 residues long. Germline loops: CDR1 SGHRS, CDR2 YFSETQ. With V trimmed by 6 bases and J by 2 bases, 7 bases remained unmatched. This CDR3 reads CASKAGTSGTYEQYF. CDR3 nucleotides: TGCGCCAGCAAGGCGGGGACTAGCGGAACCTACGAGCAGTACTTC.